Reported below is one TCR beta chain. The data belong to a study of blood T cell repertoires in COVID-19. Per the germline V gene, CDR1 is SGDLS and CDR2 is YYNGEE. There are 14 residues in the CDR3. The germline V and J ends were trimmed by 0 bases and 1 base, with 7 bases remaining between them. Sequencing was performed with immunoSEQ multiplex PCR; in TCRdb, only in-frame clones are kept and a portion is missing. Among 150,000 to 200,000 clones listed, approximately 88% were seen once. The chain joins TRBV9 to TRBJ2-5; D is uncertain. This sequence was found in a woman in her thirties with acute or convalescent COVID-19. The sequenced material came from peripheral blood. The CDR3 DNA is TGTGCCAGCAGCGTAGCTCACGGCCAAGAGACCCAGTACTTC. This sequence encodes CASSVAHGQETQYF.